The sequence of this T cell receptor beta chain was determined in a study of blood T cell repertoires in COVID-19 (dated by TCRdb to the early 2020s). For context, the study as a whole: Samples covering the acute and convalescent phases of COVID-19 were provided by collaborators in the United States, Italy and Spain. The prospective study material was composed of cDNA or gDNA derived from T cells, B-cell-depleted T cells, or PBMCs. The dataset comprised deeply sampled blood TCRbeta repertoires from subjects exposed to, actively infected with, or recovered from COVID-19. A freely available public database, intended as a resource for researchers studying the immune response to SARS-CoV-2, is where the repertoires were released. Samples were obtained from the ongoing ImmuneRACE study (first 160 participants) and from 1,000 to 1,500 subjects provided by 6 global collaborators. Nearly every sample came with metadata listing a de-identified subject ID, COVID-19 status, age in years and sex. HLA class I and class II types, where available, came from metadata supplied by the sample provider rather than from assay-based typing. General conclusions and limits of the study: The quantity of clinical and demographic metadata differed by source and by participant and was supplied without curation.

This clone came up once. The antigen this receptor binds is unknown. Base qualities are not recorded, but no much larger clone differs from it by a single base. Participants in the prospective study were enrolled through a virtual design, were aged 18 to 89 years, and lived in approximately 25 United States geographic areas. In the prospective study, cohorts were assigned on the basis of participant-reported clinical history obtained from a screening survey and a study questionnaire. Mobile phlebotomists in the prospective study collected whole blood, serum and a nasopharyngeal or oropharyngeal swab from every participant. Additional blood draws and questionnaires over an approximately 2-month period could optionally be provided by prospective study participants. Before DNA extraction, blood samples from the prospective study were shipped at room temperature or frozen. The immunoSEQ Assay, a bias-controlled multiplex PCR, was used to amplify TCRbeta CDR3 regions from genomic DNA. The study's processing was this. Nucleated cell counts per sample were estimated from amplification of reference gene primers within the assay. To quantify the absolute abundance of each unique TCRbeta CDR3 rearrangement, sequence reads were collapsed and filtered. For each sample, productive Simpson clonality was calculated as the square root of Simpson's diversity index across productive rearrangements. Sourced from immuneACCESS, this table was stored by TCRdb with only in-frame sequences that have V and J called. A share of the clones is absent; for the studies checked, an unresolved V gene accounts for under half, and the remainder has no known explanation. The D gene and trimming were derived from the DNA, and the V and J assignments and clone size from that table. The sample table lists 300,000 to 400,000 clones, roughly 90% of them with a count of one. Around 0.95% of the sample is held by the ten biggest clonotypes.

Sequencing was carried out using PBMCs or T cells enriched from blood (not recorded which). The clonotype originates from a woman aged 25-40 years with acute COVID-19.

The CDR3 reads as follows: CASSRGAPQLFYEQYF. The nucleotide sequence is given as TGCGCCAGCAGCCGCGGGGCGCCGCAATTATTCTACGAGCAGTACTTC. The chain is assembled from TRBV4-1 and TRBJ2-7; TRBD2 is possibly the D segment (6 matching bases). V lost 4 bases and J lost 3 bases; the stretch between them is 19 bases long. CDR1 and CDR2, per the germline V gene, are MGHRA and YSYEKL. Taken from cysteine to phenylalanine, the CDR3 has 16 residues. This entry keeps only the CDR3 DNA: 48 bases, framed from base 1.